The rows below give T cell receptor beta chains drawn from one sample of a study of blood T cell repertoires in COVID-19. Sequenced by immunoSEQ multiplex PCR; TCRdb stores in-frame clones only, minus some. The sample consists of fewer than 200,000 clones, almost 85% of them appearing once. Sample: peripheral blood. Receptor source: a man in his forties who had recovered from COVID-19. CDR3s include the opening cysteine and the closing phenylalanine or tryptophan. A D gene is named only where the DNA matches it firmly. Clone size is stated in some rows and not others, as once, few, many or a class when expanded.

CDR3: CASSSERNEQFF
DNA: TGTGCCAGCAGCTCGGAGAGAAATGAGCAGTTCTTC
V: TRBV11-2
J: TRBJ2-1
D: .
size: .

CDR3: CASSQSAGTAEVRFF
DNA: TGCGCCAGCAGTCAATCGGCTGGGACAGCCGAAGTCAGGTTCTTC
V: TRBV23-1
J: TRBJ2-1
D: TRBD1
size: .

CDR3: CASSARGDRPQHF
DNA: TGTGCCAGCAGCGCCAGGGGGGATAGGCCCCAGCATTTT
V: TRBV7-9
J: TRBJ1-5
D: TRBD1
size: .

CDR3: CASTRGSNQPQHF
DNA: TGTGCCAGCACAAGAGGGAGCAATCAGCCCCAGCATTTT
V: TRBV7-9
J: TRBJ1-5
D: .
size: .

CDR3: CASNFDPRGRETQYF
DNA: TGTGCCAGCAATTTTGACCCGCGAGGTCGAGAGACCCAGTACTTC
V: TRBV6-6
J: TRBJ2-5
D: .
size: .

CDR3: CASSYGRSQGELFF
DNA: TGTGCCAGCAGTTACGGCCGCTCCCAAGGGGAGCTGTTTTTT
V: TRBV6-5
J: TRBJ2-2
D: .
size: .

CDR3: CASSPPFTSEKDEQFF
DNA: TGTGCCAGCAGCCCCCCTTTTACTAGCGAAAAAGATGAGCAGTTCTTC
V: TRBV5-4
J: TRBJ2-1
D: TRBD2
size: .

CDR3: CASSEPIAGAGELFF
DNA: TGTGCCAGCAGTGAACCTATAGCGGGAGCCGGGGAGCTGTTTTTT
V: TRBV25-1
J: TRBJ2-2
D: TRBD2
size: .

CDR3: CASSPMQGTLNTEAFF
DNA: TGTGCCAGCTCACCAATGCAGGGAACGTTGAACACTGAAGCTTTCTTT
V: TRBV18
J: TRBJ1-1
D: .
size: .

CDR3: CASSSRDRLYEQYF
DNA: TGTGCCAGCAGCTCCCGGGACAGATTATACGAGCAGTACTTC
V: TRBV13
J: TRBJ2-7
D: TRBD1
size: .

CDR3: CASDSGGGENIQYF
DNA: TGTGCCAGCGACTCGGGGGGAGGGGAAAACATTCAGTACTTC
V: TRBV5-8
J: TRBJ2-4
D: TRBD2
size: .

CDR3: CASSDQGAHQPQHF
DNA: TGTGCCAGCAGTGACCAGGGGGCGCATCAGCCCCAGCATTTT
V: TRBV6-1
J: TRBJ1-5
D: TRBD1
size: .

CDR3: CASSQQGPTEAFF
DNA: TGTGCCAGCAGTCAACAGGGACCCACTGAAGCTTTCTTT
V: TRBV27
J: TRBJ1-1
D: .
size: .

CDR3: CASSPTGDNAEAFF
DNA: TGTGCCAGCAGTCCAACAGGGGACAACGCTGAAGCTTTCTTT
V: TRBV6-5
J: TRBJ1-1
D: TRBD1
size: .

CDR3: CASSLPSVLYEQYF
DNA: TGTGCCAGCAGCTTACCTAGCGTACTCTACGAGCAGTACTTC
V: TRBV7-9
J: TRBJ2-7
D: .
size: once

CDR3: CASSPRQGLNYEQYF
DNA: TGTGCCAGCAGCCCCCGACAGGGACTCAACTACGAGCAGTACTTC
V: TRBV7-9
J: TRBJ2-7
D: .
size: .

CDR3: CASSRTGNYQPQHF
DNA: TGTGCCAGCAGCCGGACAGGGAATTATCAGCCCCAGCATTTT
V: TRBV6-6
J: TRBJ1-5
D: TRBD1
size: few

CDR3: CASSQDSLSGELFF
DNA: TGTGCCAGCAGCCAGGACAGTCTCTCCGGGGAGCTGTTTTTT
V: TRBV4-2
J: TRBJ2-2
D: .
size: .

CDR3: CASSALTGTNYGYTF
DNA: TGTGCCAGCAGCGCCCTTACCGGGACTAACTATGGCTACACCTTC
V: TRBV6-5
J: TRBJ1-2
D: .
size: once

CDR3: CAWSVGGDTEAFF
DNA: TGTGCCTGGAGTGTAGGCGGCGACACTGAAGCTTTCTTT
V: TRBV30
J: TRBJ1-1
D: .
size: .

CDR3: CASSGGLAEQETQYF
DNA: TGTGCCAGCAGCGGAGGACTAGCGGAACAAGAGACCCAGTACTTC
V: TRBV9
J: TRBJ2-5
D: TRBD2
size: .

CDR3: CASVEFNTEAFF
DNA: TGTGCCTCCGTGGAGTTCAACACTGAAGCTTTCTTT
V: TRBV6-6
J: TRBJ1-1
D: .
size: few

CDR3: CASSLGRADYYTF
DNA: TGCGCCAGCAGCTTGGGGAGGGCAGACTACTACACCTTC
V: TRBV5-1
J: TRBJ1-2
D: .
size: .

CDR3: CASSRQGTTNTGELFF
DNA: TGTGCCAGCAGCAGACAGGGCACGACGAACACCGGGGAGCTGTTTTTT
V: TRBV7-9
J: TRBJ2-2
D: TRBD1
size: few

CDR3: CASRGHSVDEQFF
DNA: TGTGCCTCGCGCGGACACAGCGTGGATGAGCAGTTCTTC
V: TRBV6-5
J: TRBJ2-1
D: .
size: few

CDR3: CASSLETTSGGANEQFF
DNA: TGTGCCAGCAGCTTGGAAACTACTAGCGGGGGGGCCAATGAGCAGTTCTTC
V: TRBV5-6
J: TRBJ2-1
D: TRBD2
size: .